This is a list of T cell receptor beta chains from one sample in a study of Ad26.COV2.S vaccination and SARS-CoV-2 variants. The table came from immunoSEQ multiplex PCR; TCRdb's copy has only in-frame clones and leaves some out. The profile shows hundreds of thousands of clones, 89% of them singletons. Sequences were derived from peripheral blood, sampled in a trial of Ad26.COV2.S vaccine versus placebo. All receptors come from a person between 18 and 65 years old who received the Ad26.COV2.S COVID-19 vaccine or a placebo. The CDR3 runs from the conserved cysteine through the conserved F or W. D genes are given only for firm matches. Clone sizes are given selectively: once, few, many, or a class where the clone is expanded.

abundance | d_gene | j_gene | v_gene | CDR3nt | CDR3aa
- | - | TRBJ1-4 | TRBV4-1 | TGCGCCAGCAGCCAAGAGGAATTGGCTTTAGGGAAACTGTTTTTT | CASSQEELALGKLFF
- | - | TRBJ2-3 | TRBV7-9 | TGTGCCAGCAGCTTAGTGGTAGCGATATCCACAGATACGCAGTATTTT | CASSLVVAISTDTQYF
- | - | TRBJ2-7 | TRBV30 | TGTGCTTCTCGGGACGGACCCTACGAGCAGTACTTC | CASRDGPYEQYF
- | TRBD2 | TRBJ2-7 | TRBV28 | TGTGCCAGCAGTCCCAGATCGAGCGGGAATGGCGAGCAGTACTTC | CASSPRSSGNGEQYF
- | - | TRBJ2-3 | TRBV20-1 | TGCAGTGCCAAAGACCCGCAGTATTTT | CSAKDPQYF
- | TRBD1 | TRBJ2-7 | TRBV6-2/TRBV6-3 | TGTGCCAGCAGCAGGACAGGCGAAACCTACGAGCAGTACTTC | CASSRTGETYEQYF
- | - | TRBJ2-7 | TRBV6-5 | TGTGCCAGCAGTTACTCCGGCAGGGATGAGCAGTACTTC | CASSYSGRDEQYF
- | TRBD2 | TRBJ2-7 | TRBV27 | TGTGCCAGCAAACTGACTAGCGGGAGAGGGCAAGAGCAGTACTTC | CASKLTSGRGQEQYF
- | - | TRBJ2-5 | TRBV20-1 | TGCAGTGCTAGAGATAGAGCGACCCAGTACTTC | CSARDRATQYF
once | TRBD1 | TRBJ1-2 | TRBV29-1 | TGCAGCGTTGAGGAACAGGGGAACTATGGCTACACCTTC | CSVEEQGNYGYTF
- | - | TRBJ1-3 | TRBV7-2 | TGTGCCAGCAGCCCCCGGGGGGCGGGGGGAAACACCATATATTTT | CASSPRGAGGNTIYF
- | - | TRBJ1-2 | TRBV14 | TGTGCCAGCAGCCAAGTGAGGGAGGGGAGGTACACCTTC | CASSQVREGRYTF
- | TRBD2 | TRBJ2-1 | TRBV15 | TGTGCCACCAGCAGAGGGGGTAGCGGGAGGGTCAATGAGCAGTTCTTC | CATSRGGSGRVNEQFF
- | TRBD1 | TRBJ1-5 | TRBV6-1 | TGTGCCAGCAGTGGGGGGTTTTCGGACAGGGGGTTGAGCAATCAGCCCCAGCATTTT | CASSGGFSDRGLSNQPQHF
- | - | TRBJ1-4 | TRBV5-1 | TGCGCCAGCAGTTTGGACAGACTTAATGAAAAACTGTTTTTT | CASSLDRLNEKLFF
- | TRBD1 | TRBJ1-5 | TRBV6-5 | TGTGCCAGCAGTTACGGGGGGACAGGGGGCTCCCTCCAGCATTTT | CASSYGGTGGSLQHF
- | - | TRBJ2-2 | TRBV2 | TGTGCCAGCAGTAAACGGGCCGGGGAGCTGTTTTTT | CASSKRAGELFF